These T cell receptor beta chains were read from a single sample in a study of cytomegalovirus exposure and HLA in healthy donors. TCRdb's copy holds only in-frame clones and misses some; the assay was immunoSEQ multiplex PCR. The sample lists some 90,000 clones; about three quarters were seen once. Sequenced sample: PBMCs. These TCRs come from a male donor in good health and CMV-seropositive. Each CDR3 is given with its conserved first and last residue. The D gene is left open where the match is weak. Clone sizes are given selectively: once, few, many, or a class where the clone is expanded.

abundance: NA
d_gene: NA
len: 12
j_gene: TRBJ2-7
v_gene: TRBV1
CDR3nt: TGCACCAGCAGCCAGGCAGGGGCCGAGCAGTACTTC
CDR3aa: CTSSQAGAEQYF

abundance: NA
d_gene: NA
len: 17
j_gene: TRBJ2-2
v_gene: TRBV25-1
CDR3nt: TGTGCCAGCAGTGAATTAGAGTGGAGGAGCCGAGGCGGGGAGCTGTTTTTT
CDR3aa: CASSELEWRSRGGELFF

abundance: NA
d_gene: TRBD2
len: 17
j_gene: TRBJ2-2
v_gene: TRBV25-1
CDR3nt: TGTGCCAGCAGTGAATATCCGGGACTAGCGGAGAACGGGGAGCTGTTTTTT
CDR3aa: CASSEYPGLAENGELFF

abundance: NA
d_gene: NA
len: 16
j_gene: TRBJ2-3
v_gene: TRBV7-5
CDR3nt: TGTGCCAGAAGCAAACTAGCTCCCGATTCCACAGATACGCAGTATTTT
CDR3aa: CARSKLAPDSTDTQYF

abundance: NA
d_gene: TRBD1
len: 13
j_gene: TRBJ1-1
v_gene: TRBV30
CDR3nt: TGTGCCTGGTCCCCGGGACAGGGGGGTGAAGCTTTCTTT
CDR3aa: CAWSPGQGGEAFF

abundance: NA
d_gene: TRBD1
len: 15
j_gene: TRBJ1-1
v_gene: TRBV5-6
CDR3nt: TGTGCCAGCAGCGGAATGGACAGGGCGGACACTGAAGCTTTCTTT
CDR3aa: CASSGMDRADTEAFF

abundance: NA
d_gene: TRBD1
len: 14
j_gene: TRBJ2-7
v_gene: TRBV30
CDR3nt: TGTGCCTGGAGTGTGACAGGGGGGTACTACGAGCAGTACTTC
CDR3aa: CAWSVTGGYYEQYF

abundance: NA
d_gene: NA
len: 14
j_gene: TRBJ2-7
v_gene: TRBV28
CDR3nt: TGTGCCAGCAGCACTCAACCCAGGGCCTACGAGCAGTACTTC
CDR3aa: CASSTQPRAYEQYF

abundance: few
d_gene: NA
len: 16
j_gene: TRBJ2-4
v_gene: TRBV7-9
CDR3nt: TGTGCCAGCAGCGAACAGGCTGGAGGGGCCAAAAACATTCAGTACTTC
CDR3aa: CASSEQAGGAKNIQYF

abundance: NA
d_gene: NA
len: 15
j_gene: TRBJ1-1
v_gene: TRBV19
CDR3nt: TGTGCCAGTAGTATCAAGGCCGGCGGGAACACTGAAGCTTTCTTT
CDR3aa: CASSIKAGGNTEAFF

abundance: NA
d_gene: NA
len: 15
j_gene: TRBJ2-3
v_gene: TRBV15
CDR3nt: TGTGCCACCAGCAGAGATGTGGCCGCGGCAGATACGCAGTATTTT
CDR3aa: CATSRDVAAADTQYF

abundance: NA
d_gene: NA
len: 13
j_gene: TRBJ2-5
v_gene: TRBV6-1
CDR3nt: TGTGCCAGCAGTGACACGGGGGTGGAGACCCAGTACTTC
CDR3aa: CASSDTGVETQYF

abundance: once
d_gene: NA
len: 14
j_gene: TRBJ1-5
v_gene: TRBV28
CDR3nt: TGTGCCAGCAGTTTAGAGCAGGGGACTCAGCCCCAGCATTTT
CDR3aa: CASSLEQGTQPQHF

abundance: once
d_gene: NA
len: 13
j_gene: TRBJ2-1
v_gene: TRBV7-9
CDR3nt: TGTGCCAGCAGCCCGGGACTCAACAATGAGCAGTTCTTC
CDR3aa: CASSPGLNNEQFF

abundance: NA
d_gene: TRBD2
len: 14
j_gene: TRBJ2-5
v_gene: TRBV19
CDR3nt: TGTGCCAGTAATAGCGGGAGAGCGGGGGAGACCCAGTACTTC
CDR3aa: CASNSGRAGETQYF

abundance: NA
d_gene: NA
len: 14
j_gene: TRBJ2-3
v_gene: TRBV4-1
CDR3nt: TGCGCCAGCAGCCAAGAAGACTGGACAGATACGCAGTATTTT
CDR3aa: CASSQEDWTDTQYF

abundance: few
d_gene: TRBD1
len: 14
j_gene: TRBJ2-1
v_gene: TRBV5-6
CDR3nt: TGTGCCAGCAGCGGCGGACAGGTTTACAATGAGCAGTTCTTC
CDR3aa: CASSGGQVYNEQFF

abundance: NA
d_gene: TRBD2
len: 14
j_gene: TRBJ2-1
v_gene: TRBV11-2
CDR3nt: TGTGCCAGCAGCCAGGGACTAGCCTACAATGAGCAGTTCTTC
CDR3aa: CASSQGLAYNEQFF

abundance: NA
d_gene: TRBD2
len: 15
j_gene: TRBJ2-1
v_gene: TRBV7-9
CDR3nt: TGTGCCAGCATCTCCCACCCAAGACTAGCCCCAGAGCAGTTCTTC
CDR3aa: CASISHPRLAPEQFF

abundance: NA
d_gene: TRBD1
len: 15
j_gene: TRBJ2-3
v_gene: TRBV18
CDR3nt: TGTGCCAGCTCACCTCAGGACAGGGACATAGATACGCAGTATTTT
CDR3aa: CASSPQDRDIDTQYF

abundance: NA
d_gene: NA
len: 17
j_gene: TRBJ1-3
v_gene: TRBV18
CDR3nt: TGTGCCAGCTCACCTCTTGAGAGACAAAGATCTGGAAACACCATATATTTT
CDR3aa: CASSPLERQRSGNTIYF

abundance: NA
d_gene: TRBD2
len: 13
j_gene: TRBJ2-7
v_gene: TRBV30
CDR3nt: TGTGCCTGGAAGACTAGCGGGGCCTCGGCGCAGTACTTC
CDR3aa: CAWKTSGASAQYF

abundance: NA
d_gene: NA
len: 16
j_gene: TRBJ1-1
v_gene: TRBV21-1
CDR3nt: TGTGCCAGCAGCACTATAAGACCGGGCAGGGTAACTGAAGCTTTCTTT
CDR3aa: CASSTIRPGRVTEAFF

abundance: NA
d_gene: NA
len: 15
j_gene: TRBJ1-3
v_gene: TRBV11-2
CDR3nt: TGTGCCAGCAGCTTAGTTCCCAGCTCTGGAAACACCATATATTTT
CDR3aa: CASSLVPSSGNTIYF

abundance: NA
d_gene: TRBD1
len: 13
j_gene: TRBJ1-1
v_gene: TRBV18
CDR3nt: TGTGCCAGCTCATCGACAGGGGAAACTGAAGCTTTCTTT
CDR3aa: CASSSTGETEAFF

abundance: NA
d_gene: TRBD1
len: 14
j_gene: TRBJ2-1
v_gene: TRBV27
CDR3nt: TGTGCCAGCACCGCCGGGACAGTACACAATGAGCAGTTCTTC
CDR3aa: CASTAGTVHNEQFF

abundance: NA
d_gene: TRBD1
len: 17
j_gene: TRBJ2-5
v_gene: TRBV28
CDR3nt: TGTGCCAGCAGTTCTAGCTACAGGGGAATGGTCCAAGAGACCCAGTACTTC
CDR3aa: CASSSSYRGMVQETQYF

abundance: NA
d_gene: TRBD2
len: 16
j_gene: TRBJ2-7
v_gene: TRBV6-6
CDR3nt: TGTGCCAGCAGTACCGCGACTAGCGGGAGGGAGTACGAGCAGTACTTC
CDR3aa: CASSTATSGREYEQYF

abundance: NA
d_gene: NA
len: 15
j_gene: TRBJ2-2
v_gene: TRBV28
CDR3nt: TGTGCCAGCAGTTTAGGGGGCGAGGGCACCGGGGAGCTGTTTTTT
CDR3aa: CASSLGGEGTGELFF

abundance: NA
d_gene: NA
len: 15
j_gene: TRBJ1-2
v_gene: TRBV7-2
CDR3nt: TGTGCCAGCAGCTTAGACCAGGGGACGGCAAATGGCTACACCTTC
CDR3aa: CASSLDQGTANGYTF

abundance: NA
d_gene: NA
len: 13
j_gene: TRBJ2-7
v_gene: TRBV6-5
CDR3nt: TGTGCCAGCAGTCCAATGGGGGGATACGAGCAGTACTTC
CDR3aa: CASSPMGGYEQYF

abundance: NA
d_gene: NA
len: 15
j_gene: TRBJ2-2
v_gene: TRBV9
CDR3nt: TGTGCCAGCAGCGTAGAAGGGACACTAACCGGGGAGCTGTTTTTT
CDR3aa: CASSVEGTLTGELFF

abundance: NA
d_gene: NA
len: 13
j_gene: TRBJ1-5
v_gene: TRBV5-1
CDR3nt: TGCGCCAGCAGCTTGGACTCTAATCAGCCCCAGCATTTT
CDR3aa: CASSLDSNQPQHF

abundance: NA
d_gene: NA
len: 16
j_gene: TRBJ1-2
v_gene: TRBV27
CDR3nt: TGTGCCAGCAGTTTATCGTCCCCCAACCACATCTATGGCTACACCTTC
CDR3aa: CASSLSSPNHIYGYTF

abundance: NA
d_gene: NA
len: 15
j_gene: TRBJ2-7
v_gene: TRBV14
CDR3nt: TGTGCCAGCAGCCAAGAGTGGGGCAAACCCTACGAGCAGTACTTC
CDR3aa: CASSQEWGKPYEQYF

abundance: NA
d_gene: NA
len: 14
j_gene: TRBJ1-1
v_gene: TRBV30
CDR3nt: TGTGCCTGGAGTACTCGGGGGGGGGACACTGAAGCTTTCTTT
CDR3aa: CAWSTRGGDTEAFF

abundance: NA
d_gene: NA
len: 14
j_gene: TRBJ2-5
v_gene: TRBV28
CDR3nt: TGTGCCAGCAGTTTGGGCCAGGAACAAGAGACCCAGTACTTC
CDR3aa: CASSLGQEQETQYF

abundance: NA
d_gene: TRBD1
len: 14
j_gene: TRBJ1-2
v_gene: TRBV5-1
CDR3nt: TGCGCCAGCAGCGGCACAGGGGCCTCCTATGGCTACACCTTC
CDR3aa: CASSGTGASYGYTF

abundance: NA
d_gene: NA
len: 13
j_gene: TRBJ2-1
v_gene: TRBV30
CDR3nt: TGTGCCTGGAGTTTTGACGGGAGAGGTGAGCAGTTCTTC
CDR3aa: CAWSFDGRGEQFF

abundance: NA
d_gene: TRBD2
len: 14
j_gene: TRBJ2-7
v_gene: TRBV7-9
CDR3nt: TGTGCCAGCAGCTCAAATCTCGGCGGGGGCGAGCAGTACTTC
CDR3aa: CASSSNLGGGEQYF

abundance: once
d_gene: TRBD1
len: 15
j_gene: TRBJ2-7
v_gene: TRBV28
CDR3nt: TGTGCCAGCAGTTTAGGGACAGGGGGTGCGGGGGAGCAGTACTTC
CDR3aa: CASSLGTGGAGEQYF

abundance: NA
d_gene: NA
len: 13
j_gene: TRBJ1-5
v_gene: TRBV28
CDR3nt: TGTGCCAGCACTAGACAGGTATATCAGCCCCAGCATTTT
CDR3aa: CASTRQVYQPQHF

abundance: NA
d_gene: NA
len: 13
j_gene: TRBJ2-7
v_gene: TRBV27
CDR3nt: TGTGCCAGCAGCTTTAAACAGGGTGGCGAGCAGTACTTC
CDR3aa: CASSFKQGGEQYF

abundance: few
d_gene: NA
len: 13
j_gene: TRBJ2-7
v_gene: TRBV30
CDR3nt: TGTGCCTGGAGCCAGGGAAGCTCCTACGAGCAGTACTTC
CDR3aa: CAWSQGSSYEQYF

abundance: NA
d_gene: TRBD1
len: 13
j_gene: TRBJ1-2
v_gene: TRBV15
CDR3nt: TGTGCCACCAGCACCGGGACAGCCTATGGCTACACCTTC
CDR3aa: CATSTGTAYGYTF

abundance: NA
d_gene: NA
len: 14
j_gene: TRBJ2-1
v_gene: TRBV2
CDR3nt: TGTGCCAGTTTCCTGACAGACGATTACAATGAGCAGTTCTTC
CDR3aa: CASFLTDDYNEQFF

abundance: NA
d_gene: TRBD1
len: 13
j_gene: TRBJ1-2
v_gene: TRBV5-1
CDR3nt: TGCGCCAGCGCCTCGACAGGGGATTATGGCTACACCTTC
CDR3aa: CASASTGDYGYTF

abundance: NA
d_gene: TRBD1
len: 14
j_gene: TRBJ2-2
v_gene: TRBV7-3
CDR3nt: TGTGCCAGCAGCCGTGACAGGGACGCCGGGGAGCTGTTTTTT
CDR3aa: CASSRDRDAGELFF

abundance: once
d_gene: TRBD1
len: 14
j_gene: TRBJ1-2
v_gene: TRBV6-1
CDR3nt: TGTGCCAGCCACGACCCGGGACAGGGAAATGGCTACACCTTC
CDR3aa: CASHDPGQGNGYTF

abundance: NA
d_gene: NA
len: 11
j_gene: TRBJ2-1
v_gene: TRBV19
CDR3nt: TGTGCCAGCGGACTACCCGGTGAGCAGTTCTTC
CDR3aa: CASGLPGEQFF

abundance: few
d_gene: TRBD1
len: 15
j_gene: TRBJ2-1
v_gene: TRBV6-5
CDR3nt: TGTGCCAGCAAACGATCAGGGGGCCCCTACAATGAGCAGTTCTTC
CDR3aa: CASKRSGGPYNEQFF

abundance: NA
d_gene: NA
len: 14
j_gene: TRBJ1-2
v_gene: TRBV11-2
CDR3nt: TGTGCCAGCAGCTTAGAGCGGTCAGGGTTCGGCTACACCTTC
CDR3aa: CASSLERSGFGYTF

abundance: NA
d_gene: NA
len: 15
j_gene: TRBJ1-5
v_gene: TRBV6-1
CDR3nt: TGTGCCAGCAGGCGGGGGCGAGATAGCAATCAGCCCCAGCATTTT
CDR3aa: CASRRGRDSNQPQHF

abundance: NA
d_gene: NA
len: 14
j_gene: TRBJ2-7
v_gene: TRBV6-5
CDR3nt: TGTGCCAGCAGTTACTCTCAAACAGGAGCCGAGCAGTACTTC
CDR3aa: CASSYSQTGAEQYF

abundance: once
d_gene: TRBD2
len: 17
j_gene: TRBJ2-5
v_gene: TRBV4-1
CDR3nt: TGCGCCAGCAGCCAAGTGAGAGGACTAGCGGGGGAAGAGACCCAGTACTTC
CDR3aa: CASSQVRGLAGEETQYF

abundance: few
d_gene: TRBD2
len: 14
j_gene: TRBJ2-3
v_gene: TRBV9
CDR3nt: TGTGCCAGCACCCTCGGGGGAGGGACAGATACGCAGTATTTT
CDR3aa: CASTLGGGTDTQYF

abundance: NA
d_gene: NA
len: 13
j_gene: TRBJ2-5
v_gene: TRBV5-4
CDR3nt: TGTGCCAGCAGCACGGACAGGGAGGGGACCCAGTACTTC
CDR3aa: CASSTDREGTQYF

abundance: NA
d_gene: TRBD1
len: 17
j_gene: TRBJ2-1
v_gene: TRBV5-6
CDR3nt: TGTGCCAGCAGCTCGAGACTGCTCGGGACAGGCTACAATGAGCAGTTCTTC
CDR3aa: CASSSRLLGTGYNEQFF

abundance: NA
d_gene: NA
len: 11
j_gene: TRBJ1-1
v_gene: TRBV6-6
CDR3nt: TGTGCCAGCACATGGGGCGGTGAAGCTTTCTTT
CDR3aa: CASTWGGEAFF

abundance: large
d_gene: NA
len: 14
j_gene: TRBJ2-7
v_gene: TRBV5-1
CDR3nt: TGCGCCAGCAGCTTAGGGGGAGTAAGGGACGAGCAGTACTTC
CDR3aa: CASSLGGVRDEQYF